These 18 T cell receptor beta chains share one sample of origin, sequenced in a study of molecular identifiers for immune sequencing clone quantification. TCRdb independently ran MiXCR on the PCR reads; one entry per CDR3 protein. Of about 640,000 distinct CDR3 sequences in the sample, just under 20% are singletons; the top ten hold 0.7% to 1%. Sequenced sample: naive CD8+ T cells from blood, with Jurkat cell RNA spiked in. Specified subset: FACS-sorted CD8+CD4-CCR7+CD45RA+ naive T cells. These receptors came from a human donor in good health. Some libraries in this study had Jurkat cell RNA spiked in.

For this clonotype: At one boundary the junction diverges from the germline segment, which might be a read error. The J gene is TRBJ1-1, the V gene TRBV6-2 or TRBV6-3; D uncertain. Germline assignment: CDR1 MNHEY and CDR2 SVGEGT. The CDR3 extends over 13 amino acids. The CDR3 loop reads CAGSSHPNTEAFF. CDR3 nucleotides: TGTGCCGGCAGTAGTCACCCGAACACTGAAGCTTTCTTT.

A note on this clonotype: Relative to the germline gene, one junction end is altered; a read error may explain this. The chain joins TRBV13 to TRBJ2-1; 11 bases align to TRBD2. Germline CDR1 and CDR2: PRHDT and FYEKMQ (reference sequence). The length of the CDR3 is 16 residues. The CDR3: CTSSSEGTSGYNEQFF. The CDR3 region has the DNA TGTACCAGCAGCTCAGAGGGGACTAGCGGATACAATGAGCAGTTCTTC.

This rearrangement joins TRBV14 to TRBJ2-1; TRBD1 is a possible D gene (6 bases). There are 15 residues in the CDR3. Trimming shortened V by 0 bases and J by 4 bases, and 10 bases separated the two germline ends. Germline V gene data show CDR1 as SGHDN and CDR2 as FVKESK. The CDR3, as DNA: TGTGCCAGCAGCCAAGAGGACAGACCTTACAATGAGCAGTTCTTC. Its protein product is CASSQEDRPYNEQFF.

This clonotype was seen more than once but under ten times. The chain recombines TRBV9 with TRBJ1-4, with TRBD1 as a possible D gene (6 bases). This CDR3 has 15 amino acids. Looked up from germline, CDR1 is SGDLS and CDR2 is YYNGEE. V lost 3 bases and J 4 bases, leaving 13 bases between the germline ends. In DNA form, the CDR3 reads TGTGCCAGCAGCGGAACAGGGACCCTTAATGAAAAACTGTTTTTT. This translates into CASSGTGTLNEKLFF.

This clonotype has a count of ten or more. The rearrangement joins TRBV20-1 to TRBJ2-5; 8 bases map to TRBD1. V lost 0 bases and J lost 1; bases outside the gene matches: 7. CDR3 length: 16 residues. Germline V CDR1 and CDR2: DFQATT, SNEGSKA (reference sequence). CDR3 DNA: TGCAGTGCTAGAGATCGCTGGGGACAGGTCCAAGAGACCCAGTACTTC. Translating it yields CSARDRWGQVQETQYF.

This clonotype has only one observation. This could be a read error, since a much larger clone is one nucleotide away. The chain uses TRBV27 and TRBJ2-7, with a possible D match to TRBD2 (6 bases). V gave up 4 bases and J gave up 0 bases, with 19 bases separating them. Germline CDR1 and CDR2: MNHEY and SMNVEV (reference sequence). The CDR3 is 17 amino acids. This CDR3 reads CASSSDFAGLVSYEQYF. For the CDR3, the DNA is TGTGCCAGCAGTTCAGACTTCGCGGGACTTGTCTCCTACGAGCAGTACTTC.

To note about this clonotype: This may be a read error: a much more frequent sequence differs by one nucleotide. The CDR3 DNA sequence: TGTGCCAGCAGCGGGCAGAACTATGGCCACACCTTC. The encoded protein is CASSGQNYGHTF. The rearrangement links TRBV13 to TRBJ1-2; D unclear. The CDR3 length is 12 residues. CDR1 PRHDT and CDR2 FYEKMQ come from the germline V gene (reference sequence).

The chain couples TRBV6-5 to TRBJ2-3; 10 bases align to TRBD2. V dropped 2 bases and J dropped 2; count of bases not matched to a gene: 4. Germline V gene sequence: CDR1 MNHEY, CDR2 SVGAGI. The CDR3 length is 16 residues. Written as DNA, the CDR3 is TGTGCCAGCAGTTACGGACTAGCGGATAACACAGATACGCAGTATTTT. Translating gives CASSYGLADNTDTQYF.

This clonotype was detected many times. CDR3 DNA: TGCAGCGTCTCTCCCGGGACAGGGTGGAATGAGCAGTTCTTC. It is translated as CSVSPGTGWNEQFF. This rearrangement joins TRBV29-1 to TRBJ2-1; 9 nucleotides line up with TRBD1. V trimming: 6 bases; J trimming: 7 bases; junction bases outside the gene matches: 10. Germline loops: CDR1 SQVTM, CDR2 ANQGSEA. CDR3 length: 14 amino acids.

As concerns this clonotype: A much more abundant neighbour one base away suggests this may be a read error. The CDR3 loop is CASSGDGRYYTEAFF. CDR3 coding DNA: TGTGCCAGCAGTGGGGATGGCAGGTACTACACTGAAGCTTTCTTT. This sequence joins TRBV2 and TRBJ1-1; no reliable D call. Germline V gene data show CDR1 as SNHLY and CDR2 as FYNNEI. Trimming removed 4 bases at V and 3 bases at J, with 15 bases between. The length of the CDR3 is 15 residues.

The V gene is TRBV11-2, the J gene TRBJ2-7; 9 bases are shared with TRBD1. There are 14 residues in the CDR3. Germline loops: CDR1 SGHAT, CDR2 FQNNGV. The V and J ends lost 2 bases and 5 bases, in that order; junction bases with no gene match: 4. The CDR3 sequence: CASSLWRDRDEQYF. CDR3 nucleotides: TGTGCCAGCAGCTTATGGCGGGACAGGGACGAGCAGTACTTC. The variable domain in full, completed from reference TRBV11-2 and TRBJ2-7, reads EAGVAQSPRYKIIEKRQSVAFWCNPISGHATLYWYQQILGQGPKLLIQFQNNGVVDDSQLPKDRFSAERLKGVDSTLKIQPAKLEDSAVYLCASSLWRDRDEQYFGPGTRLTVT.

The rearrangement links TRBV28 to TRBJ2-3, with TRBD1 identical over 9 bases. Per germline, CDR1 MDHEN and CDR2 SYDVKM. This CDR3 is 16 amino acids long. The junction had 12 bases not matched to a gene; V was cut back by 5 bases and J by 6 bases. The DNA for the CDR3 is TGTGCCAGCAGTACCGGACAGGGGTTGACAGTGGATACGCAGTATTTT. Protein: CASSTGQGLTVDTQYF.

Only a few counts were recorded for this clonotype. The chain has TRBV3-1 and TRBJ2-3; 8 positions agree with TRBD2. The V segment lost 4 bases and the J segment 0 bases; nucleotides outside the gene matches: 9. The CDR3 spans 17 residues. Germline V lookup: CDR1 LGHDT, CDR2 YNNKEL (reference sequence). The CDR3 is CASSPLVSGGSTDTQYF. Written as DNA, the CDR3 is TGTGCCAGCAGCCCCCTCGTAAGCGGGGGAAGCACAGATACGCAGTATTTT.

This clonotype was detected ten times or more. The genes are TRBV4-1 and TRBJ1-2; maybe TRBD1 (6 bases). Germline CDR1 MGHRA, CDR2 YSYEKL. Trimming removed 1 base at V and 5 bases at J, with 20 bases between. CDR3 length: 17 amino acids. The CDR3 spells CASSQVGGLEILYGYTF. CDR3 in DNA: TGCGCCAGCAGCCAAGTGGGGGGGCTGGAAATACTATATGGCTACACCTTC.

This clonotype was seen repeatedly, ten times or more. This chain connects TRBV6-2 or TRBV6-3 to TRBJ2-5, with 7 positions matching TRBD1. The length of the CDR3 is 16 residues. CDR1 is MNHEY and CDR2 is SVGEGT in the germline V gene. The J segment lost 2 bases and the V segment lost 8 bases, leaving 14 bases of the junction unmatched. CDR3 sequence (DNA): TGTGCCAGCGAACCCACCTGGGGACAGACTCAAGAGACCCAGTACTTC. Protein: CASEPTWGQTQETQYF.

This clonotype was seen a handful of times. V gene TRBV9 combines with J gene TRBJ2-1; D unclear. Germline lookup yields CDR1 SGDLS and CDR2 YYNGEE. The CDR3 consists of 13 residues. Trimming removed 4 bases from V and 6 bases from J, with 11 bases in between. DNA for the CDR3: TGTGCCAGCAGCACCCGGACCACCAATGAGCAGTTCTTC. Protein product: CASSTRTTNEQFF. Full variable domain (missing parts from reference TRBV9 and TRBJ2-1): DSGVTQTPKHLITATGQRVTLRCSPRSGDLSVYWYQQSLDQGLQFLIQYYNGEERAKGNILERFSAQQFPDLHSELNLSSLELGDSALYFCASSTRTTNEQFFGPGTRLTVL.

This clonotype was seen only a few times. The chain joins TRBV12-3 or TRBV12-4 to TRBJ2-7; D is perhaps TRBD2 (6 bases). CDR3 length equals 11 residues. The ends were cut back, 8 bases at V and 5 bases at J, with 10 bases in the middle. The CDR3, as DNA: TGTGCCAGCCGGCGGGGCCACGAGCAGTACTTC. Amino acids: CASRRGHEQYF.

The sample holds many counts of this clonotype. CDR3 bases: TGTGCCAGTAGTATAAAGAGGGGGATTCAGCCCCAGCATTTT. Residues: CASSIKRGIQPQHF. The gene calls are TRBV19 and TRBJ1-5; D is possibly TRBD1 (6 bases). V lost 2 bases and J lost 6, with 11 bases in between. Germline lookup yields CDR1 LNHDA and CDR2 SQIVND (reference sequence). CDR3 length: 14 amino acids.